This T cell receptor (beta chain) originates from a study of vaccination effects on CD4 cells after COVID-19. About this clone itself: What it binds is unknown.

Method: immunoSEQ multiplex PCR; TCRdb's copy keeps in-frame clones and lacks some. Among approximately 74,000 clones listed, roughly four fifths were seen once. Study conclusions and caveats: In the late period after vaccination, infection- and vaccine-induced clones contracted markedly.

An approximately 10-day culture period preceded the isolation of CD4+ T cells. Vaccination of participants consisted of two doses of either the BNT162b2 or mRNA-1273 vaccine. The CDR3 loop spans 13 amino acids. The V end lost 5 bases, the J end lost 0 bases, and 5 bases lay between the germline ends. Germline values: CDR1 KGHDR, CDR2 SFDVKD. This chain joins TRBV24-1 and TRBJ2-3; the D is unclear. This sequence was found in a human donor who received a COVID-19 vaccine. The input for sequencing was CD4+ T cells from PBMCs cultured without peptide, taken after COVID-19 vaccination. CDR3 sequence: CATSAASTDTQYF. In DNA form, the CDR3 reads TGTGCCACCAGTGCTGCAAGCACAGATACGCAGTATTTT.